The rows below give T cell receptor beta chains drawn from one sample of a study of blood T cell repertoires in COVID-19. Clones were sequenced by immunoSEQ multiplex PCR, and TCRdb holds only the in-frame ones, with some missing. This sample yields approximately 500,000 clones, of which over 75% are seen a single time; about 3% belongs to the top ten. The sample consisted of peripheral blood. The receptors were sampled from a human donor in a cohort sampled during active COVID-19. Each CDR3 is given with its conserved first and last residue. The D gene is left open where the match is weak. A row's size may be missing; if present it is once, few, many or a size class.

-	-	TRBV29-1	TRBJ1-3	CSGASGNTIYF	TGCAGCGGGGCCTCTGGAAACACCATATATTTT
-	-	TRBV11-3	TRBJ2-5	CASSLGTGDRQETQYF	TGTGCCAGCAGCTTAGGTACTGGAGACAGGCAAGAGACCCAGTACTTC
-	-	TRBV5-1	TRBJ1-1	CASSEDAMNTEAFF	TGCGCCAGCAGTGAGGATGCTATGAACACTGAAGCTTTCTTT
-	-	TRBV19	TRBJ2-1	CASSMGRFYNEQFF	TGTGCCAGTAGTATGGGCCGGTTCTACAATGAGCAGTTCTTC
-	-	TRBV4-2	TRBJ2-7	CASSQDQLSYEQYF	TGTGCCAGCAGCCAAGATCAACTATCCTACGAGCAGTACTTC
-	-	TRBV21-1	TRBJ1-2	CASLKVEIDTPYGYTF	TGTGCCAGCCTCAAGGTCGAGATAGACACGCCCTATGGCTACACCTTC
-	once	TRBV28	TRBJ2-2	CAGGRDNTGELFF	TGTGCCGGCGGGCGGGACAACACCGGGGAGCTGTTTTTT
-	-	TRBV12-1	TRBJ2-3	CASSFRLNTDTQYF	TGTGCCAGCAGCTTTAGACTGAACACAGATACGCAGTATTTT
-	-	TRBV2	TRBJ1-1	CASSGEPRLNTEAFF	TGTGCCAGCAGTGGAGAACCCCGATTGAACACTGAAGCTTTCTTT
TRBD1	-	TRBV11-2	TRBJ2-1	CASSPVNRGPGSYNEQFF	TGTGCCAGCAGCCCGGTAAACAGGGGGCCGGGCTCCTACAATGAGCAGTTCTTC
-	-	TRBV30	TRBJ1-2	CAWSVLGRGYGYTF	TGTGCCTGGAGTGTACTTGGACGGGGCTATGGCTACACCTTC
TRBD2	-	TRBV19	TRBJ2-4	CASSIPWGGLQNIQYF	TGTGCCAGTAGTATCCCATGGGGGGGACTGCAAAACATTCAGTACTTC
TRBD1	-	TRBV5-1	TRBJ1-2	CASSIDGTGGADYTF	TGCGCCAGCAGCATAGATGGGACAGGGGGCGCAGACTACACCTTC
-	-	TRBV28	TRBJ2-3	CASSLPVTSGTDTQYF	TGTGCCAGCAGTTTACCAGTGACAAGTGGCACAGATACGCAGTATTTT
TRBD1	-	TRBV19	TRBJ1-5	CASSMTGGNQPQHF	TGTGCCAGTAGTATGACAGGGGGCAATCAGCCCCAGCATTTT
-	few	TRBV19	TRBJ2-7	CASSIDPPTGSNEQYF	TGTGCCAGTAGTATAGATCCCCCGACAGGTTCCAACGAGCAGTACTTC
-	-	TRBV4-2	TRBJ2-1	CASSQERSGASRNEQFF	TGTGCCAGCAGCCAAGAAAGATCAGGGGCCTCCCGAAATGAGCAGTTCTTC
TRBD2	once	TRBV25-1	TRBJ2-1	CASSPLATYNEQFF	TGTGCCAGCAGCCCACTAGCGACCTACAATGAGCAGTTCTTC
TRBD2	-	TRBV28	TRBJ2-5	CASRFSGRETQYF	TGTGCCAGCAGATTTAGCGGGAGAGAGACCCAGTACTTC
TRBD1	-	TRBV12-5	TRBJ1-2	CASGPGQGSGYTF	TGTGCTAGTGGTCCCGGACAGGGGAGTGGCTACACCTTC
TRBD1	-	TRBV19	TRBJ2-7	CASMGTGLYEQYF	TGTGCCAGTATGGGGACAGGGCTTTACGAGCAGTACTTC
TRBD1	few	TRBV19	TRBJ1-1	CASSTETGGDTEAFF	TGTGCCAGTAGTACGGAGACAGGGGGCGACACTGAAGCTTTCTTT
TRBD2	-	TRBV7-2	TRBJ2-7	CASTSFTSGVYEQYF	TGTGCCAGCACCTCCTTTACTAGCGGAGTTTACGAGCAGTACTTC
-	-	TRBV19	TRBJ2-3	CASSIRSGHSTDTQYF	TGTGCCAGTAGTATACGGAGCGGGCATAGCACAGATACGCAGTATTTT
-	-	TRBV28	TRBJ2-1	CASSLIGSSYNEQFF	TGTGCCAGCAGTTTGATCGGGAGCTCCTACAATGAGCAGTTCTTC
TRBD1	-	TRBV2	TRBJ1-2	CASRETGGTYGYTF	TGTGCCAGCCGCGAGACAGGGGGCACCTATGGCTACACCTTC
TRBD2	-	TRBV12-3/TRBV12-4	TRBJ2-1	CASSIAGGDEQFF	TGTGCCAGCAGTATAGCGGGAGGGGATGAGCAGTTCTTC
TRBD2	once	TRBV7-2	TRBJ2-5	CASSLASGSGTQYF	TGTGCCAGCAGCTTAGCTAGCGGGAGTGGAACCCAGTACTTC
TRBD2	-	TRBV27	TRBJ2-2	CASSLLSTSGSNTGELFF	TGTGCCAGCAGTTTACTTTCCACTAGCGGGAGTAACACCGGGGAGCTGTTTTTT
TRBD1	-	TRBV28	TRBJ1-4	CASTQGQGARILFF	TGTGCCAGCACCCAGGGACAGGGGGCTCGGATACTGTTTTTT
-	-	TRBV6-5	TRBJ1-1	CASNPHGPTEAFF	TGTGCCAGCAACCCCCATGGGCCCACTGAAGCTTTCTTT
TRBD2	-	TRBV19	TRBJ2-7	CASSTAGAGVSYEQYF	TGTGCCAGTAGTACCGCAGGAGCGGGAGTCTCCTACGAGCAGTACTTC
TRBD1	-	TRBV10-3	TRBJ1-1	CAISVQGGAEAFF	TGTGCCATCAGCGTTCAGGGGGGCGCTGAAGCTTTCTTT
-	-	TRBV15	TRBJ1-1	CATSRDPHREAFF	TGTGCCACCAGCAGAGATCCCCACAGGGAAGCTTTCTTT
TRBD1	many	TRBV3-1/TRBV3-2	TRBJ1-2	CASSPQGGMGNYGYTF	TGTGCCAGCAGCCCGCAGGGGGGAATGGGGAACTATGGCTACACCTTC
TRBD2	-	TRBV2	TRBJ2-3	CASSDGGRSPGDTQYF	TGTGCCAGCAGTGATGGCGGGAGGAGCCCCGGAGATACGCAGTATTTT
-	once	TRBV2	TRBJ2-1	CASSRASDYNEQFF	TGTGCCAGCAGTCGGGCTAGCGACTACAATGAGCAGTTCTTC